This is a list of T cell receptor beta chains from one sample in a study of cytomegalovirus exposure and HLA in healthy donors. The protocol was immunoSEQ multiplex PCR, while the TCRdb copy is restricted to in-frame clones and leaves out a portion. The sample lists about 160,000 clones; 65% to 85% were seen once. The sample was PBMCs. The receptor source for this set is a male donor in good health and CMV-seronegative. Each CDR3 is given with its conserved first and last residue. The D gene is left open where the match is weak. The size field is filled for only some rows; it gives once, few, many or a size class.

CDR3 DNA	CDR3 protein	clone size	D gene	V gene	J gene
TGTGCCAGCAGCAAAAGGACAGGCCGCTATGGCTACACCTTC	CASSKRTGRYGYTF	.	TRBD1	TRBV5-8	TRBJ1-2
TGTGCCAGCAGTTACGGACCGCGGGGGGAAAAGGATACGCAGTATTTT	CASSYGPRGEKDTQYF	.	TRBD2	TRBV6-6	TRBJ2-3
TGTGCCAGCAGGACCGGGATTACCCCCTACGAGCAGTACTTC	CASRTGITPYEQYF	.	.	TRBV28	TRBJ2-7
TGTGCCAGCAGCTTAGTTAAATGGAGGGAAGCTTTCTTT	CASSLVKWREAFF	.	.	TRBV7-2	TRBJ1-1
TGTGCCAGCAGCGTAGTTCCAATCGTGAGCTCTGGGGCCAACGTCCTGACTTTC	CASSVVPIVSSGANVLTF	.	.	TRBV9	TRBJ2-6
TGTGCCAGCAGCCAAGACAAATCACAGGGATCGGGCAATCAGCCCCAGCATTTT	CASSQDKSQGSGNQPQHF	.	.	TRBV4-2	TRBJ1-5
TGTGCCAGCAGTGATTGGACAGGGAGCTCCTACGAGCAGTACTTC	CASSDWTGSSYEQYF	.	TRBD1	TRBV6-1	TRBJ2-7
TGTGCCAGCTCCCCCCGACAGCCTCGGAATGAGCAGTTCTTC	CASSPRQPRNEQFF	.	.	TRBV18	TRBJ2-1
TGCGCCAGCAGCCCGGGACTAGCGGGAGCAACTTTCCACAATGAGCAGTTCTTC	CASSPGLAGATFHNEQFF	.	TRBD2	TRBV5-1	TRBJ2-1
TGTGCCAGCAGTTTCACTGGGACAGGGGGTTCTTACACCTTC	CASSFTGTGGSYTF	.	TRBD1	TRBV28	TRBJ1-2
TGTGCCAGCAGCCGCACTAGCGGAAGCTCCTACGAGCAGTACTTC	CASSRTSGSSYEQYF	.	TRBD2	TRBV7-8	TRBJ2-7
TGCAGCGCCGTGACTAGCGGGAGTGGCGATGAGCAGTTCTTC	CSAVTSGSGDEQFF	.	TRBD2	TRBV29-1	TRBJ2-1
TGTGCCAGCAGCTCCAGCGCCACAGATACGCAGTATTTT	CASSSSATDTQYF	few	.	TRBV7-9	TRBJ2-3
TGCGCCAGCAGCTTCGACAGCTCCTACAATGAGCAGTTCTTC	CASSFDSSYNEQFF	.	.	TRBV5-1	TRBJ2-1
TGTGCCAGCAGCCAAGATTGGAGGACAGGGTTTAATGAAAAACTGTTTTTT	CASSQDWRTGFNEKLFF	.	TRBD1	TRBV4-2	TRBJ1-4
TGTGCCAGCAGCGTAGGCTCCCCGGGAGCCGCCACAGATACGCAGTATTTT	CASSVGSPGAATDTQYF	.	.	TRBV9	TRBJ2-3
TGTGCCAGCAGCCCAGGGACTAGCGGGGTCCCGTTCTTC	CASSPGTSGVPFF	.	TRBD2	TRBV7-3	TRBJ2-1
TGTGCCAGCAGGGGCAGGGATTACGAGCAGTACTTC	CASRGRDYEQYF	.	.	TRBV7-8	TRBJ2-7
TGTGCCAGCAGTCCGGGACTAGCCAGTAATGAGCAGTTCTTC	CASSPGLASNEQFF	.	TRBD2	TRBV28	TRBJ2-1
TGCGCCAGTCAGGGGAACATTCAGTACTTC	CASQGNIQYF	few	.	TRBV10-1	TRBJ2-4
TGTGCCAGCAGTTTAGAGGGACAGGGGATCTGGGAAAAACTGTTTTTT	CASSLEGQGIWEKLFF	.	TRBD1	TRBV28	TRBJ1-4
TGCGCCAGCAGTCCCCAAACAGGGGGCGGTGGCTACACCTTC	CASSPQTGGGGYTF	.	TRBD1	TRBV4-1	TRBJ1-2
TGTGCCCTGCGGACTAGCGGGAGTGATACAGATACGCAGTATTTT	CALRTSGSDTDTQYF	.	TRBD2	TRBV10-3	TRBJ2-3
TGCGCCAGCAGCTTCCTAAGGGGGCGAGTAGGAGGGTACGAGCAGTACTTC	CASSFLRGRVGGYEQYF	.	.	TRBV5-1	TRBJ2-7
TGTGCCAGCAGCTTGTCGACGAGGGAAGCGCGAGAGCAGTACTTC	CASSLSTREAREQYF	once	.	TRBV11-3	TRBJ2-7
TGTGCTAGTGGTTTAGCGGGGGAGTGGAATACGCAGTATTTT	CASGLAGEWNTQYF	.	TRBD2	TRBV12-5	TRBJ2-3
TGTGCCAGCAGTTATAGTTGGAATTCACCCCTCCACTTT	CASSYSWNSPLHF	.	.	TRBV6-5	TRBJ1-6
TGTGCCAGCAGCTTAGGCAGAAATGAAAAACTGTTTTTT	CASSLGRNEKLFF	.	.	TRBV7-9	TRBJ1-4
TGCGCCAGCGGACTGGGACAGAACTACAATGAGCAGTTCTTC	CASGLGQNYNEQFF	.	TRBD1	TRBV10-2	TRBJ2-1
TGCGCCAGCAGTGAGGGGGAGGGGCTCTTTTACGAGCAGTACTTC	CASSEGEGLFYEQYF	.	TRBD2	TRBV10-1	TRBJ2-7
TGTGCCAGCAGCTCCCGACTAGAGTCGAACACCGGGGAGCTGTTTTTT	CASSSRLESNTGELFF	once	.	TRBV7-2	TRBJ2-2
TGCGCCAGCAGCCGGACAGCTAGCACAGATACGCAGTATTTT	CASSRTASTDTQYF	once	.	TRBV4-1	TRBJ2-3
TGTGCCAGCAGTCTGGGACTCCTGAACACCGGGGAGCTGTTTTTT	CASSLGLLNTGELFF	.	.	TRBV28	TRBJ2-2
TGTGCCAGCAGCCTAACCCCTCTTTTGCGGGGAAGAGATACGCAGTATTTT	CASSLTPLLRGRDTQYF	.	.	TRBV14	TRBJ2-3
TGTGCCAGCAGCCATGGGGCCCGACGGAGAGGAATGAACACTGAAGCTTTCTTT	CASSHGARRRGMNTEAFF	.	.	TRBV7-8	TRBJ1-1
TGCAGCGTTGAGGAGGTTAGGAACACTGAAGCTTTCTTT	CSVEEVRNTEAFF	once	.	TRBV29-1	TRBJ1-1
TGCAGTGCTAGAGAAGGGGCGCAGCAGTACTTC	CSAREGAQQYF	.	.	TRBV20-1	TRBJ2-5
TGTGCCAGCAGTTCGACCAGGGCGGGAGGGCTGTACTTC	CASSSTRAGGLYF	once	TRBD2	TRBV27	TRBJ2-7
TGTGCCAGCAGCTTCCGGACTAGCGGGAACAATGAGCAGTTCTTC	CASSFRTSGNNEQFF	once	TRBD2	TRBV7-2	TRBJ2-1
TGTGCCAGCAGCCAGACTCTTCAGGGGCAGAGCGGCTACACCTTC	CASSQTLQGQSGYTF	.	.	TRBV4-2	TRBJ1-2
TGTGCCAGCAGTGAAGGACAGGCCACTTATCAGCCCCAGCATTTT	CASSEGQATYQPQHF	.	.	TRBV6-1	TRBJ1-5
TGTGCCAGCAGTGAAGAGGCAGTCCAAGCGGGGGATACGCAGTATTTT	CASSEEAVQAGDTQYF	.	TRBD2	TRBV2	TRBJ2-3
TGCAGCGTCTGGGAGATCAACACAGATACGCAGTATTTT	CSVWEINTDTQYF	.	.	TRBV29-1	TRBJ2-3